These 21 T cell receptor beta chains originate from one sample sequenced in a study of shared clonotypes between healthy human individuals. Sequencing was performed with immunoSEQ multiplex PCR; in TCRdb, only in-frame clones are kept and a portion is missing. The profile shows about 1,500,000 clones, 95% to 97% of them singletons. The source material was naive CD4+ T cells sorted from blood. Indicated subset: CD45RA+ positively selected. The receptors were gathered from a man younger than 45 in good health.

The chain combines TRBV9 with TRBJ2-1; D is undetermined. The ends were cut back, 3 bases at V and 3 bases at J, with 16 bases in the middle. CDR1 SGDLS and CDR2 YYNGEE come from the germline V gene. The CDR3 totals 16 residues. The CDR3 nucleotides read TGTGCCAGCAGCGCCCTCCCACCCGACAACTACAATGAGCAGTTCTTC. This translates into CASSALPPDNYNEQFF.

On this clone: Within the sample, other DNA sequences also encode this same CDR3. The CDR3 sequence is CASSLGTGSQPQHF. The CDR3 nucleotides are TGTGCCAGCAGTTTAGGGACAGGGAGTCAGCCCCAGCATTTT. This sequence joins TRBV28 and TRBJ1-5, with TRBD1 matching 9 bases. With V trimmed by 2 bases and J by 6 bases, 2 bases remained unmatched. The CDR3 totals 14 residues. Germline lookup yields CDR1 MDHEN and CDR2 SYDVKM.

The chain carries TRBV13 and TRBJ2-7, with 7 bases lining up with TRBD1. The CDR3 has 17 residues. CDR1 is PRHDT, CDR2 FYEKMQ, per germline (reference sequence). The trim removed 0 bases at V and 4 bases at J, leaving 12 bases unmatched. DNA of the CDR3: TGTGCCAGCAGCTTAGGCCTCTTGCAGGGGGAGTGGTACGAGCAGTACTTC. It codes for CASSLGLLQGEWYEQYF.

The genes are TRBV10-3 and TRBJ2-3, with a possible D match to TRBD2 (6 bases). V shed 8 bases and J shed 2 bases, with 11 bases lying between them. Germline V gene data show CDR1 as ENHRY and CDR2 as SYGVKD. There are 13 residues in the CDR3. The CDR3: CAIGAGPTDTQYF. The CDR3 nucleotides are TGTGCCATCGGGGCGGGGCCCACAGATACGCAGTATTTT.

The gene calls are TRBV11-3 and TRBJ2-1, with D tentatively TRBD2 (7 bases). V shed 1 base and J shed 12 bases, with 19 bases lying between them. CDR1 is SGHNT, CDR2 YENEEA, per germline. The CDR3 sequence is 15 residues long. The CDR3 loop is CASSLGGGGGGPQFF. CDR3 coding DNA: TGTGCCAGCAGCTTAGGGGGCGGAGGGGGAGGGCCGCAGTTCTTC.

The rearrangement uses TRBV5-1 and TRBJ2-1, with 11 nucleotides matching TRBD2. Germline values: CDR1 SGHRS, CDR2 YFSETQ. The CDR3 runs to 17 residues. The junction had 2 bases not matched to a gene; V was cut back by 0 bases and J by 0 bases. CDR3 sequence (DNA): TGCGCCAGCAGCTTGGAACTAGCGGGAGTCTCCTACAATGAGCAGTTCTTC. It encodes CASSLELAGVSYNEQFF.

The chain carries TRBV18 and TRBJ2-7; possible D gene TRBD1, 6 bases. V dropped 1 base and J dropped 0 bases, with 13 bases sitting between them. The CDR3 is 16 residues long. Germline CDR1 KGHSH, CDR2 LQKENI. CDR3 loop: CASSPLGQGISYEQYF. For the CDR3, the DNA is TGTGCCAGCTCACCACTAGGTCAGGGGATCTCCTACGAGCAGTACTTC.

The chain couples TRBV18 to TRBJ1-3; TRBD1 is a possible D gene (6 bases). CDR1 and CDR2 from the germline V gene are KGHSH and LQKENI. The CDR3 consists of 13 residues. V was shortened by 4 bases and J by 4 bases, with 8 bases between the two germline ends. This CDR3 is CASSHGTGNTIYF. The CDR3 nucleotides read TGTGCCAGCTCACACGGGACAGGAAACACCATATATTTT.

The chain couples TRBV18 to TRBJ1-2; D may be TRBD1 (5 bases). Germline V gene data show CDR1 as KGHSH and CDR2 as LQKENI. Trimming removed 2 bases at V and 3 bases at J, with 16 bases between. The CDR3 loop spans 16 amino acids. In DNA form, the CDR3 reads TGTGCCAGCTCACCAATCTCGCAGGGAAGGGACTATGGCTACACCTTC. Translation gives CASSPISQGRDYGYTF.

V usage is TRBV5-4 and J usage is TRBJ2-1; 7 bases agree with TRBD2. The CDR3 extends over 13 amino acids. V lost 6 bases, J lost 6 bases, and 6 bases stayed unmatched. The germline CDR1 and CDR2 sequences are SGHNT and YYREEE (reference sequence). The DNA of the CDR3 is TGTGCCAGCACTCAACTAGCGCCCAATGAGCAGTTCTTC. It encodes CASTQLAPNEQFF.

This chain connects TRBV2 to TRBJ2-3; D is possibly TRBD2 (5 bases). V dropped 7 bases and J dropped 6 bases, with 17 bases sitting between them. CDR1 and CDR2 from the germline V gene are SNHLY and FYNNEI. CDR3 length: 14 residues. The chain's CDR3 is CASIASGRSDTQYF. The CDR3 nucleotides read TGTGCCAGCATTGCCAGCGGACGAAGTGATACGCAGTATTTT.

The chain carries TRBV5-1 and TRBJ2-7; 7 nucleotides align to TRBD2. The junction had 14 bases not matched to a gene; V was cut back by 5 bases and J by 3 bases. The CDR3 spans 16 residues. CDR1 is SGHRS, CDR2 YFSETQ, per germline. The CDR3 loop is CASRRASGMPDYEQYF. The CDR3 coding sequence is TGCGCCAGCAGAAGGGCTAGCGGCATGCCCGACTACGAGCAGTACTTC.

V gene TRBV27 combines with J gene TRBJ2-1, with unresolved D. V was clipped by 1 base and J by 6 bases, with 19 bases between them. Germline-derived CDR1 and CDR2 are MNHEY and SMNVEV (reference sequence). CDR3 length equals 17 residues. The CDR3 sequence: CASSLLTDPVRSNEQFF. The CDR3 DNA reads TGTGCCAGCAGTTTATTGACGGATCCGGTACGGTCCAATGAGCAGTTCTTC.

V and J are TRBV7-9 and TRBJ2-1, with 10 bases that match TRBD2. The V segment lost 4 bases and the J segment 6 bases; nucleotides outside the gene matches: 6. CDR3 length equals 15 residues. Germline CDR1 and CDR2: SEHNR and FQNEAQ (reference sequence). CDR3 protein: CASSSSGGLFNEQFF. CDR3 nucleotide sequence: TGTGCCAGCAGCTCTAGCGGGGGCCTTTTCAATGAGCAGTTCTTC. Full variable domain (remainder filled in from reference TRBV7-9 and TRBJ2-1): DTGVSQNPRHKITKRGQNVTFRCDPISEHNRLYWYRQTLGQGPEFLTYFQNEAQLEKSRLLSDRFSAERPKGSFSTLEIQRTEQGDSAMYLCASSSSGGLFNEQFFGPGTRLTVL.

The V and J genes are TRBV10-3 and TRBJ2-3; tentatively, D is TRBD1 (5 bases). V lost 5 bases and J lost 4, with 7 bases in between. Per the germline V gene, CDR1 is ENHRY and CDR2 is SYGVKD. This CDR3 is 12 amino acids long. CDR3 nucleotide sequence: TGTGCCATCAGTTCAGGGCCAGATACGCAGTATTTT. Translation gives CAISSGPDTQYF.

V is TRBV27 and J is TRBJ2-1; 8 nucleotides agree with TRBD2. With V trimmed by 3 bases and J by 14 bases, 6 bases remained unmatched. Germline V gene data show CDR1 as MNHEY and CDR2 as SMNVEV (reference sequence). The CDR3 is 12 amino acids. The CDR3 DNA reads as TGTGCCAGCAGTTTCCGCCGGGGGGGGGAGTTCTTC. It specifies CASSFRRGGEFF.

The rearrangement links TRBV5-1 to TRBJ2-3, with 7 bases fitting TRBD2. CDR3 size: 14 residues. V dropped 2 bases and J dropped 3; count of bases not matched to a gene: 3. Germline V gives CDR1 SGHRS, CDR2 YFSETQ. In DNA, the CDR3 is TGCGCCAGCAGCTTAAGGGAGGGGACAGATACGCAGTATTTT. Translating it yields CASSLREGTDTQYF.

DNA for the CDR3: TGTGCCAGCCATCGGACAGGGGTAGAGACCCAGTACTTC. Translating it yields CASHRTGVETQYF. The chain joins TRBV5-6 to TRBJ2-5; 9 bases fit TRBD1. V shed 7 bases and J 4 bases; nucleotides not matched to a gene: 5. The CDR3 length is 13 residues. The germline CDR1 and CDR2 sequences are SGHDT and YYEEEE. Filled out from reference TRBV5-6 and TRBJ2-5, the complete variable domain reads DAGVTQSPTHLIKTRGQQVTLRCSPKSGHDTVSWYQQALGQGPQFIFQYYEEEERQRGNFPDRFSGHQFPNYSSELNVNALLLGDSALYLCASHRTGVETQYFGPGTRLLVL.

J is TRBJ2-7 and V is TRBV5-1; the match to TRBD1 covers 10 bases. Trimming took 4 bases from V and 1 from J; bases not matched to a gene: 2. The length of the CDR3 is 14 residues. Looked up from germline, CDR1 is SGHRS and CDR2 is YFSETQ. CDR3 residues: CASSKDRGSYEQYF. For the CDR3, the DNA is TGCGCCAGCAGCAAGGACAGGGGGTCCTACGAGCAGTACTTC.

In DNA form, the CDR3 reads TGTGCCAGCAGCTCTCCCCTAGCGGGAGTCATAAGTGAGCAGTTCTTC. Amino acids: CASSSPLAGVISEQFF. The chain combines TRBV28 with TRBJ2-1; 10 bases align to TRBD2. The CDR3 has 16 residues. V was pared by 6 bases and J by 9 bases, with 14 bases of the junction left unmatched. The germline CDR1 and CDR2 sequences are MDHEN and SYDVKM. Full variable domain (remainder filled in from reference TRBV28 and TRBJ2-1): DVKVTQSSRYLVKRTGEKVFLECVQDMDHENMFWYRQDPGLGLRLIYFSYDVKMKEKGDIPEGYSVSREKKERFSLILESASTNQTSMYLCASSSPLAGVISEQFFGPGTRLTVL.

The chain employs TRBV9 and TRBJ1-2; no firm D call. Trimming cost V 4 bases and J 3 bases, with 13 bases left between them. Germline CDR1 and CDR2: SGDLS and YYNGEE. This CDR3 spans 14 amino acids. CDR3 sequence: CASSQDGRHYGYTF. DNA for the CDR3: TGTGCCAGCAGCCAGGACGGGCGGCACTATGGCTACACCTTC.